These T cell receptor beta chains were read from a single sample in a study of blood T cells in healthy people across ages. From the 5' RACE reads, TCRdb called clonotypes with MiXCR, one entry per CDR3 protein. The profile covers about 750,000 distinct CDR3 sequences, with roughly 50% appearing a single time and under 50% taken by the ten largest. Sequencing was carried out using blood. The receptor set was obtained from an elderly man in good health. The CDR3 runs from the conserved cysteine through the conserved F or W. Each record gives: CDR3 protein, CDR3 DNA, V gene, J gene, D gene, clone size. The D gene is left open where the match is weak. Where a row states a size, it is once, few, many or the class of an expanded clone; other rows omit it.

cdr3_aa: CASSFDRSTDTQYF
cdr3_nt: TGTGCCAGCAGCTTTGACAGATCCACAGATACGCAGTATTTT
v_call: TRBV11-2
j_call: TRBJ2-3
d_call: -
clone_size: -

cdr3_aa: CASRPGGAVRPLHF
cdr3_nt: TGTGCCAGCAGACCAGGGGGCGCAGTACGGCCCCTCCACTTT
v_call: TRBV28
j_call: TRBJ1-6
d_call: TRBD1
clone_size: -

cdr3_aa: CASRRDTDLYEQYF
cdr3_nt: TGCGCCAGCCGGAGGGATACAGACCTCTACGAGCAGTACTTC
v_call: TRBV5-1
j_call: TRBJ2-7
d_call: -
clone_size: -

cdr3_aa: CASSEAQGHPYNEQFF
cdr3_nt: TGTGCCAGCAGTGAAGCGCAGGGCCACCCCTACAATGAGCAGTTCTTC
v_call: TRBV2
j_call: TRBJ2-1
d_call: -
clone_size: -

cdr3_aa: CSARVATSGLHEQYF
cdr3_nt: TGCAGTGCTAGAGTCGCGACTAGCGGACTCCACGAGCAGTACTTC
v_call: TRBV20-1
j_call: TRBJ2-7
d_call: TRBD2
clone_size: -

cdr3_aa: CASQGLAGQSSYNEQFF
cdr3_nt: TGCGCCAGCCAGGGACTAGCGGGGCAGAGCTCCTACAATGAGCAGTTCTTC
v_call: TRBV4-1
j_call: TRBJ2-1
d_call: TRBD2
clone_size: many

cdr3_aa: CGARESPTDTQYF
cdr3_nt: TGCGGTGCTAGAGAATCCCCCACAGATACGCAGTATTTT
v_call: TRBV20-1
j_call: TRBJ2-3
d_call: -
clone_size: -

cdr3_aa: CASSQSALVANGYTF
cdr3_nt: TGTGCCAGCAGCCAATCAGCCCTTGTCGCAAATGGCTACACCTTC
v_call: TRBV3-1
j_call: TRBJ1-2
d_call: -
clone_size: -

cdr3_aa: CSALRDTPYNEQFF
cdr3_nt: TGCAGTGCGCTACGGGACACCCCTTACAATGAGCAGTTCTTC
v_call: TRBV20-1
j_call: TRBJ2-1
d_call: -
clone_size: -

cdr3_aa: CAIKTAGVPDTQYF
cdr3_nt: TGTGCCATCAAGACAGCGGGAGTCCCAGATACGCAGTATTTT
v_call: TRBV10-3
j_call: TRBJ2-3
d_call: TRBD2
clone_size: -

cdr3_aa: CASSLILGDTSGSFRYAYF
cdr3_nt: TGTGCCAGCAGCCTAATCTTAGGGGATACTAGCGGGAGCTTCAGATACGCGTATTTT
v_call: TRBV5-1
j_call: TRBJ2-3
d_call: TRBD2
clone_size: -

cdr3_aa: CASKNGGTGTGYTF
cdr3_nt: TGTGCCAGCAAAAACGGTGGGACAGGGACTGGCTACACCTTC
v_call: TRBV6-6
j_call: TRBJ1-2
d_call: TRBD1
clone_size: -

cdr3_aa: CASNEELFF
cdr3_nt: TGTGCCAGCAACGAAGAGCTGTTTTTT
v_call: TRBV7-9
j_call: TRBJ2-2
d_call: -
clone_size: many

cdr3_aa: CSVGQGGEKLFF
cdr3_nt: TGCAGCGTGGGACAGGGAGGTGAAAAACTGTTTTTT
v_call: TRBV29-1
j_call: TRBJ1-4
d_call: TRBD1
clone_size: few

cdr3_aa: CAWSREPPGSSYNSPPHF
cdr3_nt: TGTGCCTGGAGTAGAGAACCACCGGGAAGCTCCTATAATTCACCCCCCCACTTT
v_call: TRBV30
j_call: TRBJ1-6
d_call: -
clone_size: -

cdr3_aa: CASSPSYGTGGRYAYF
cdr3_nt: TGTGCCAGCAGTCCCTCCTATGGGACAGGGGGCAGATACGCGTATTTT
v_call: TRBV12-3/TRBV12-4
j_call: TRBJ2-3
d_call: TRBD1
clone_size: few

cdr3_aa: CASRGGAKTQYF
cdr3_nt: TGTGCCAGCAGGGGCGGTGCGAAGACCCAGTACTTC
v_call: TRBV6-5
j_call: TRBJ2-5
d_call: -
clone_size: few

cdr3_aa: CASSHSGLAESYEQYF
cdr3_nt: TGTGCCAGCAGCCATTCCGGACTAGCGGAGTCCTACGAGCAGTACTTC
v_call: TRBV3-1
j_call: TRBJ2-7
d_call: TRBD2
clone_size: -

cdr3_aa: CASSYVGTGANYGYTF
cdr3_nt: TGTGCCAGCAGTTACGTGGGGACAGGAGCTAACTATGGCTACACCTTC
v_call: TRBV6-6
j_call: TRBJ1-2
d_call: TRBD1
clone_size: -

cdr3_aa: CASSPQREWYEQFF
cdr3_nt: TGTGCCAGCAGTCCCCAGCGGGAGTGGTATGAGCAGTTCTTC
v_call: TRBV27
j_call: TRBJ2-1
d_call: TRBD2
clone_size: -

cdr3_aa: CASLGLAASIDTQYF
cdr3_nt: TGCGCCAGCCTGGGACTAGCGGCTAGCATAGATACGCAGTATTTT
v_call: TRBV10-2
j_call: TRBJ2-3
d_call: TRBD2
clone_size: -

cdr3_aa: CASSGGGNQPQHF
cdr3_nt: TGTGCCAGCAGTGGGGGGGGCAATCAGCCCCAGCATTTT
v_call: TRBV12-3/TRBV12-4
j_call: TRBJ1-5
d_call: -
clone_size: -

cdr3_aa: CASSFRAGGAGEQFF
cdr3_nt: TGTGCCAGCAGTTTCCGAGCGGGAGGGGCGGGTGAGCAGTTCTTC
v_call: TRBV6-5
j_call: TRBJ2-1
d_call: TRBD2
clone_size: -

cdr3_aa: CASNRRSNEQYF
cdr3_nt: TGTGCCAGCAACCGACGCAGCAATGAGCAGTACTTC
v_call: TRBV7-2
j_call: TRBJ2-5
d_call: -
clone_size: -

cdr3_aa: CATSLTGTGGEDTQYF
cdr3_nt: TGTGCCACCAGCCTAACCGGGACAGGGGGTGAAGATACGCAGTATTTT
v_call: TRBV24-1
j_call: TRBJ2-3
d_call: TRBD1
clone_size: -

cdr3_aa: CASSLGVANEQFF
cdr3_nt: TGTGCCAGCAGTTTAGGGGTAGCCAATGAGCAGTTCTTC
v_call: TRBV12-3/TRBV12-4
j_call: TRBJ2-1
d_call: -
clone_size: -

cdr3_aa: CASSYSGTSATYEQYF
cdr3_nt: TGTGCCAGCAGTTATTCCGGGACTAGCGCCACCTACGAGCAGTACTTC
v_call: TRBV6-5
j_call: TRBJ2-7
d_call: TRBD2
clone_size: few

cdr3_aa: CSGGTSGVRKETQYF
cdr3_nt: TGCAGTGGGGGAACTAGCGGGGTGAGGAAAGAGACCCAGTACTTC
v_call: TRBV20-1
j_call: TRBJ2-5
d_call: TRBD2
clone_size: few

cdr3_aa: CAISELRTFGSYNEQFF
cdr3_nt: TGTGCCATCAGTGAACTCCGGACTTTCGGCTCCTACAATGAGCAGTTCTTC
v_call: TRBV10-3
j_call: TRBJ2-1
d_call: -
clone_size: -

cdr3_aa: CAARQTDNEQFF
cdr3_nt: TGTGCCGCTAGACAGACAGACAATGAGCAGTTCTTC
v_call: TRBV10-3
j_call: TRBJ2-1
d_call: -
clone_size: -

cdr3_aa: CASSWRTGQGTNEKLFF
cdr3_nt: TGTGCCAGCAGTTGGAGAACCGGCCAGGGGACTAATGAAAAACTGTTTTTT
v_call: TRBV12-3/TRBV12-4
j_call: TRBJ1-4
d_call: -
clone_size: few

cdr3_aa: CATSETGGPLEQYF
cdr3_nt: TGTGCCACCAGTGAGACAGGGGGCCCTTTGGAGCAGTACTTC
v_call: TRBV24-1
j_call: TRBJ2-5
d_call: TRBD1
clone_size: -

cdr3_aa: CASSVSPTSGQYF
cdr3_nt: TGTGCCAGCAGCGTAAGTCCCACATCCGGGCAGTACTTC
v_call: TRBV9
j_call: TRBJ2-4
d_call: -
clone_size: -

cdr3_aa: CASSKVRLAGGKADTQYF
cdr3_nt: TGTGCCAGCAGCAAAGTACGACTAGCGGGAGGGAAAGCAGATACGCAGTATTTT
v_call: TRBV7-2
j_call: TRBJ2-3
d_call: TRBD2
clone_size: -

cdr3_aa: CAISEPREGGYTEAFF
cdr3_nt: TGTGCCATCAGTGAGCCAAGGGAGGGTGGGTACACTGAAGCTTTCTTT
v_call: TRBV10-3
j_call: TRBJ1-1
d_call: -
clone_size: -

cdr3_aa: CASSLELGLAGAHRYAYF
cdr3_nt: TGTGCCAGCAGTTTAGAGTTAGGACTAGCGGGAGCGCACAGATACGCGTATTTT
v_call: TRBV12-3/TRBV12-4
j_call: TRBJ2-3
d_call: TRBD2
clone_size: -

cdr3_aa: CASSLAGVGQETQYF
cdr3_nt: TGTGCCAGCAGTTTAGCGGGAGTTGGTCAAGAGACCCAGTACTTC
v_call: TRBV12-3/TRBV12-4
j_call: TRBJ2-5
d_call: -
clone_size: few

cdr3_aa: CASSWGGPYNEQFF
cdr3_nt: TGTGCCAGCAGTTGGGGTGGACCGTACAATGAGCAGTTCTTC
v_call: TRBV27
j_call: TRBJ2-1
d_call: -
clone_size: -

cdr3_aa: CASSRDRGEQYF
cdr3_nt: TGTGCCAGCAGTAGGGACAGGGGCGAGCAGTACTTC
v_call: TRBV12-3/TRBV12-4
j_call: TRBJ2-7
d_call: TRBD1
clone_size: few

cdr3_aa: CASSQLSGRAGVEQYF
cdr3_nt: TGTGCCAGCAGCCAACTTAGCGGGAGGGCCGGTGTCGAGCAGTACTTC
v_call: TRBV3-1
j_call: TRBJ2-7
d_call: TRBD2
clone_size: -

cdr3_aa: CASSTAVTSGQETQYF
cdr3_nt: TGTGCCAGCAGTACAGCGGTGACTAGCGGCCAAGAGACCCAGTACTTC
v_call: TRBV12-3/TRBV12-4
j_call: TRBJ2-5
d_call: TRBD2
clone_size: -

cdr3_aa: CASSEYGADTEAFF
cdr3_nt: TGTGCCAGCAGTGAATATGGTGCGGACACTGAAGCTTTCTTT
v_call: TRBV25-1
j_call: TRBJ1-1
d_call: -
clone_size: few

cdr3_aa: CATSRAPTGSTDTQYF
cdr3_nt: TGTGCCACCAGCAGAGCTCCGACAGGGTCCACAGATACGCAGTATTTT
v_call: TRBV15
j_call: TRBJ2-3
d_call: TRBD1
clone_size: -

cdr3_aa: CSASLGHGRNEQFF
cdr3_nt: TGCAGTGCTAGTCTCGGCCACGGGAGGAATGAGCAGTTCTTC
v_call: TRBV20-1
j_call: TRBJ2-1
d_call: TRBD2
clone_size: -

cdr3_aa: CASTRQGAGNEQFF
cdr3_nt: TGTGCCAGCACTCGACAGGGGGCTGGGAATGAGCAGTTCTTC
v_call: TRBV2
j_call: TRBJ2-1
d_call: TRBD1
clone_size: -

cdr3_aa: CASSPRLALNDEQFF
cdr3_nt: TGTGCCAGCAGCCCTAGACTAGCCTTGAACGATGAGCAGTTCTTC
v_call: TRBV7-9
j_call: TRBJ2-1
d_call: TRBD2
clone_size: few

cdr3_aa: CASSEGDPRTEAFF
cdr3_nt: TGTGCCAGCAGTGAAGGGGATCCGAGGACTGAAGCTTTCTTT
v_call: TRBV6-1
j_call: TRBJ1-1
d_call: -
clone_size: -

cdr3_aa: CARSHGYNEQFF
cdr3_nt: TGTGCCCGCAGCCACGGTTACAATGAGCAGTTCTTC
v_call: TRBV3-1
j_call: TRBJ2-1
d_call: -
clone_size: -

cdr3_aa: CASSLTGGGSTDTQYF
cdr3_nt: TGTGCCAGCAGCTTAACGGGCGGGGGCAGCACAGATACGCAGTATTTT
v_call: TRBV7-3
j_call: TRBJ2-3
d_call: -
clone_size: -

cdr3_aa: CASSYFSPGQPFSGANVLTF
cdr3_nt: TGTGCCAGCAGTTATTTTTCTCCGGGACAGCCCTTCTCTGGGGCCAACGTCCTGACTTTC
v_call: TRBV6-5
j_call: TRBJ2-6
d_call: TRBD1
clone_size: -

cdr3_aa: CASSETGDYGYTF
cdr3_nt: TGTGCCAGCAGTGAGACAGGAGACTATGGCTACACCTTC
v_call: TRBV28
j_call: TRBJ1-2
d_call: -
clone_size: many

cdr3_aa: CASSSLAGAPLEQYF
cdr3_nt: TGCGCCAGCAGCTCACTAGCGGGGGCCCCCTTGGAGCAGTACTTC
v_call: TRBV5-1
j_call: TRBJ2-7
d_call: TRBD2
clone_size: once

cdr3_aa: CASSHIGQSGEQYF
cdr3_nt: TGTGCCAGCAGCCATATAGGGCAGTCGGGAGAGCAGTACTTC
v_call: TRBV14
j_call: TRBJ2-4
d_call: -
clone_size: few

cdr3_aa: CSASRNFDRGNQPQHF
cdr3_nt: TGCAGTGCTAGCCGAAACTTTGACAGGGGCAATCAGCCCCAGCATTTT
v_call: TRBV20-1
j_call: TRBJ1-5
d_call: TRBD1
clone_size: -

cdr3_aa: CASSLQGTETQYF
cdr3_nt: TGTGCCAGCAGCTTACAGGGGACGGAGACCCAGTACTTC
v_call: TRBV5-4
j_call: TRBJ2-5
d_call: TRBD1
clone_size: -

cdr3_aa: CASSSTGALFEQYF
cdr3_nt: TGTGCCAGCAGTTCGACAGGGGCGTTGTTCGAGCAGTACTTC
v_call: TRBV6-5
j_call: TRBJ2-7
d_call: TRBD1
clone_size: -

cdr3_aa: CASSAAGGPNEQFF
cdr3_nt: TGTGCCAGCAGTGCTGCGGGAGGGCCCAATGAGCAGTTCTTC
v_call: TRBV2
j_call: TRBJ2-1
d_call: TRBD2
clone_size: -

cdr3_aa: CASSQVWGQDYGYTF
cdr3_nt: TGTGCCAGCAGCCAAGTGTGGGGACAGGACTATGGCTACACCTTC
v_call: TRBV3-1
j_call: TRBJ1-2
d_call: TRBD1
clone_size: -